This is a list of T cell receptor beta chains from one sample in a study of blood T cell repertoires in COVID-19. Sequenced by immunoSEQ multiplex PCR; TCRdb stores in-frame clones only, minus some. The sample lists 50,000 to 65,000 clones; 84% were seen once. Sequencing was carried out using peripheral blood. The source of these receptors is a man aged 55-75 years with COVID-19, enrolled during active disease. Both conserved end residues are part of each CDR3. D genes are given only for firm matches. Clone sizes are given selectively: once, few, many, or a class where the clone is expanded.

D,J,V,size,DNA,CDR3
TRBD1,TRBJ2-7,TRBV29-1,.,TGCAGCGTTCTCCTGACAGGGGGCGCCTCCTACGAGCAGTACTTC,CSVLLTGGASYEQYF
TRBD2,TRBJ2-3,TRBV28,once,TGTGCCAGCAGGGCAGCGGGGGCCAATGGGGATACGCAGTATTTT,CASRAAGANGDTQYF
.,TRBJ1-3,TRBV5-5,.,TGTGCCAGCAGCTTGGTGGTAGTAACGAGCTCTGGAAACACCATATATTTT,CASSLVVVTSSGNTIYF
TRBD1,TRBJ1-5,TRBV5-1,.,TGCGCCAGCAGCTTGTCAGGGGGCAGGCAGCCCCAGCATTTT,CASSLSGGRQPQHF
TRBD2,TRBJ2-3,TRBV2,many,TGTGCCAGCAGTGTGGGAGGGTACACAGATACGCAGTATTTT,CASSVGGYTDTQYF
.,TRBJ2-2,TRBV29-1,few,TGCAGCGTAAACCAGGTCGGGGAGCTGTTTTTT,CSVNQVGELFF
.,TRBJ2-7,TRBV3-1/TRBV3-2,.,TGTGCCAGCAGCCAAGATGGAGGCTACGAGCAGTACTTC,CASSQDGGYEQYF
.,TRBJ2-7,TRBV7-3,.,TGTGCCAGCAGCCCGGACAGTCCCTACGAGCAGTACTTC,CASSPDSPYEQYF
TRBD1,TRBJ2-3,TRBV5-4,.,TGTGCCAGCAGCTTGGTGGTTTTTGGGGACAGGGGGCAAAGTACGCAGTATTTT,CASSLVVFGDRGQSTQYF
TRBD2,TRBJ2-7,TRBV5-6,.,TGTGCCAGCAGGAAGATAGCGGGGCCGACCTACGAGCAGTACTTC,CASRKIAGPTYEQYF
TRBD1,TRBJ2-6,TRBV5-1,once,TGCGCCAGCAGGCCACAGGGGGGTGAGGCCAACGTCCTGACTTTC,CASRPQGGEANVLTF
.,TRBJ2-1,TRBV28,.,TGTGCCAGCAGTTTAAGGGGCGGCTACAATGAGCAGTTCTTC,CASSLRGGYNEQFF
.,TRBJ1-5,TRBV3-1/TRBV3-2,.,TGTGCCAGCAGCCAAGTCGAGAGTGTCAAGCATTTT,CASSQVESVKHF
TRBD2,TRBJ2-3,TRBV28,.,TGTGCCAGCAGTGCGATCCTGTGGCGGCTAGCGGGGAACACAGATACGCAGTATTTT,CASSAILWRLAGNTDTQYF
.,TRBJ1-2,TRBV19,.,TGTGCCAGTAGGAGTACGGGTCACGGCTATGGCTACACCTTC,CASRSTGHGYGYTF
TRBD1,TRBJ2-1,TRBV28,.,TGTGCCAGCAGCTCCGGGACAGAAAACAATGAGCAGTTCTTC,CASSSGTENNEQFF
.,TRBJ1-4,TRBV29-1,.,TGCAGCGCGGGACAACCAACTAATGAAAAACTGTTTTTT,CSAGQPTNEKLFF
TRBD2,TRBJ2-5,TRBV15,.,TGTGCCACCAGCAGAGGGCCAGCGGGGCAAGAGACCCAGTACTTC,CATSRGPAGQETQYF
.,TRBJ1-1,TRBV19,.,TGTGCCAGTAGTATAGTAGGGGAGGGGGACACTGAAGCTTTCTTT,CASSIVGEGDTEAFF
TRBD1,TRBJ2-1,TRBV6-5,.,TGTGCCAGCACAGAGACAGGGGGCTCCTACAATGAGCAGTTCTTC,CASTETGGSYNEQFF
TRBD1,TRBJ1-4,TRBV4-1,.,TGCGCCAGCAGCCGCGGACAGGGGGGTAATGAAAAACTGTTTTTT,CASSRGQGGNEKLFF
.,TRBJ1-5,TRBV21-1,.,TGTGCCAGCAGCAAAGATGACACAGGGCACCAACAACCTAGCAATCAGCCCCAGCATTTT,CASSKDDTGHQQPSNQPQHF
.,TRBJ2-5,TRBV27,.,TGTGCCAGCAGCCCCTCTAGCACCGGGACTCTGGGGACCCAGTACTTC,CASSPSSTGTLGTQYF
TRBD1,TRBJ1-6,TRBV19,.,TGTGCCAGTAGTGCAACAGGGGGAGGATCACCCCTCCACTTT,CASSATGGGSPLHF
.,TRBJ2-3,TRBV27,few,TGTGCCAGCAGTGGGGGGATAACGTACCCGCAGTATTTT,CASSGGITYPQYF
TRBD1,TRBJ2-2,TRBV18,.,TGTGCCAGCTCACCACCCGGACAGGGGAGCCGGGCCGGGGAGCTGTTTTTT,CASSPPGQGSRAGELFF
.,TRBJ2-3,TRBV24-1,.,TGTGCCACCAGTGATTTTAGGGCTCAGGGTGCACAGTATTTT,CATSDFRAQGAQYF
TRBD1,TRBJ1-2,TRBV6-1,.,TGTGCCAGCAGTGAAGCGGGGGACAGGGCGAACTATGGCTACACCTTC,CASSEAGDRANYGYTF
TRBD2,TRBJ2-3,TRBV6-1,once,TGTGCCAGCAGTGGAGCGGGGGGGCCCGATACGCAGTATTTT,CASSGAGGPDTQYF
TRBD1,TRBJ2-2,TRBV7-3,.,TGTGCCAGCAGCTCCCGGGACAGGGGGCAAACCGGGGAGCTGTTTTTT,CASSSRDRGQTGELFF
.,TRBJ2-7,TRBV7-3,once,TGTGCCAGCAGCTCACCAGGCGACGGCTCCTACGAGCAGTACTTC,CASSSPGDGSYEQYF
.,TRBJ1-5,TRBV4-1,.,TGCGCCAGCAGCCAAGAAAGCCTTCAGCCCCAGCATTTT,CASSQESLQPQHF
.,TRBJ1-6,TRBV2,.,TGTGCCAGCAGTTACGGGGATAATTCACCCCTCCACTTT,CASSYGDNSPLHF
.,TRBJ2-5,TRBV6-5,.,TGTGCCAGCAGTTACTCGGAGGAAGAGACCCAGTACTTC,CASSYSEEETQYF
.,TRBJ2-7,TRBV11-1,once,TGTGCCAGCAGCTTCTTCAGGGGAGGGGACGAGCAGTACTTC,CASSFFRGGDEQYF
TRBD1,TRBJ2-3,TRBV5-4,.,TGTGCCAGCAGCCCGGGACAGGGGGTGACAGATACGCAGTATTTT,CASSPGQGVTDTQYF
TRBD1,TRBJ2-7,TRBV30,few,TGTGCCTGGACCCCCCCCGGGACAGTCCGCTACGAGCAGTACTTC,CAWTPPGTVRYEQYF
TRBD2,TRBJ2-1,TRBV5-1,.,TGCGCCAGCAGCTTAGCATTGACTAGCGGCTCCTACAATGAGCAGTTCTTC,CASSLALTSGSYNEQFF
.,TRBJ2-7,TRBV30,.,TGTGCCTGGAGTGTACAGTACGAGCAGTACTTC,CAWSVQYEQYF
TRBD1,TRBJ1-3,TRBV19,.,TGTGCCAGTAGCTGGGACAGCCTAAGCTCTGGAAACACCATATATTTT,CASSWDSLSSGNTIYF
.,TRBJ2-7,TRBV7-2,.,TGTGCCAGCAGGGAGGCGGGACGCCCGGGATTAGAGCAGTACTTC,CASREAGRPGLEQYF